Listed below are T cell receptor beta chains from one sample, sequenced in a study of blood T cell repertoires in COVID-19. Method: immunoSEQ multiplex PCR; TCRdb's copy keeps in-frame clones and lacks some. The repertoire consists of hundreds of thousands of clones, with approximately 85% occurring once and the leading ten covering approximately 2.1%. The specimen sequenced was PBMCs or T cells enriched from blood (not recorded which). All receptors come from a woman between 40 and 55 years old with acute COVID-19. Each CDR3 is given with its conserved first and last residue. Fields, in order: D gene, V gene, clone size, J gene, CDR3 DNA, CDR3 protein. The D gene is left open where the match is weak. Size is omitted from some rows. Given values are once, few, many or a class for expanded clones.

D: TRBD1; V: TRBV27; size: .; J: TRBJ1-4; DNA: TGTGCCAGCAGCCATTTGCTTGAACCGGACAGGGGGCGTGAAAAACTGTTTTTT; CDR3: CASSHLLEPDRGREKLFF
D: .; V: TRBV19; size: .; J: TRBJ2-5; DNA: TGTGCCAGTAGTATACACCACCAGGCCCTTGGCCAAGAGACCCAGTACTTC; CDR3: CASSIHHQALGQETQYF
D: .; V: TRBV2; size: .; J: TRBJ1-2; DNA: TGTGCCAGCAGGGAGGCTGGTAACTATGGCTACACCTTC; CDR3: CASREAGNYGYTF
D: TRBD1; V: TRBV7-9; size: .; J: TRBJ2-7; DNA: TGTGCCAGCAGCGTAGGACAGGGAGGAGGGGAGCAGTACTTC; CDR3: CASSVGQGGGEQYF
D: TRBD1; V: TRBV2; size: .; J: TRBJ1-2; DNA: TGTGCCAGCAGTGGGACACAGGGGGTTAACTATGGCTACACCTTC; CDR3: CASSGTQGVNYGYTF
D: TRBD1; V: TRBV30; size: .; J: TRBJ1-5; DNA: TGTGCCTGGAGTCAACTTCAGGGGGCTCAGCCCCAGCATTTT; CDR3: CAWSQLQGAQPQHF
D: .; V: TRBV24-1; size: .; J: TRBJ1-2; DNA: TGTGCCACCAGTGACCGGGGCTATGGCTACACCTTC; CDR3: CATSDRGYGYTF
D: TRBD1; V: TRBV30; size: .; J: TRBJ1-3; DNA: TGTGCCTGGAGTCGAGGGGGCCGGAACACCATATATTTT; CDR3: CAWSRGGRNTIYF
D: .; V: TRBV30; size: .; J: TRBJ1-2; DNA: TGTGCCTCGGGGGGATTGAATCCCAAAAGGAGAGGCTACACCTTC; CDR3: CASGGLNPKRRGYTF
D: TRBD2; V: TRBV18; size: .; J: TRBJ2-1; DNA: TGTGCCAGCTCACCACTAAAACGCTCCCCAAGGGCTAGCGGGGTCAATGAGCAGTTCTTC; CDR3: CASSPLKRSPRASGVNEQFF
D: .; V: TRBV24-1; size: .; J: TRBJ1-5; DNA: TGTGCCACCAGTGATACCCTTGACAGTCAGCCCCAGCATTTT; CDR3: CATSDTLDSQPQHF
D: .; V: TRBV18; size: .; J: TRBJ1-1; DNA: TGTGCCAGCTCACCTCCGCCTTCTATGAACACTGAAGCTTTCTTT; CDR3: CASSPPPSMNTEAFF
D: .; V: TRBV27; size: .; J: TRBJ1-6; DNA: TGTGCCAGCAGTTTTCTGGGCGTGCCCTATAATTCACCCCTCCACTTT; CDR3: CASSFLGVPYNSPLHF
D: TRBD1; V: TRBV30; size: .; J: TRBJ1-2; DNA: TGTGCCTGGAGTGTACCCGGGACAGGGCTGTCCCTCTATGGCTACACCTTC; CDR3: CAWSVPGTGLSLYGYTF
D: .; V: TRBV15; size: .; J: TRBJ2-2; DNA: TGTGCCACCAGCCCCGGACAAAACACCGGGGAGCTGTTTTTT; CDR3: CATSPGQNTGELFF
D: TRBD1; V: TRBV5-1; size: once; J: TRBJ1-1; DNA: TGCGCCAGCAGCCAGTCTTCAGGGGGCACTGAAGCTTTCTTT; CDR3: CASSQSSGGTEAFF
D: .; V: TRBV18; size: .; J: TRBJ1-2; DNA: TGTGCCAGCTCACCAGGTGGATGGGAGAATGGCTACACCTTC; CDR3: CASSPGGWENGYTF
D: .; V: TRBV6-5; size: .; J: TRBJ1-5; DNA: TGTGCCAGCAGTTACTCAGGGGGAGTTCAGCCCCAGCATTTT; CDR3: CASSYSGGVQPQHF
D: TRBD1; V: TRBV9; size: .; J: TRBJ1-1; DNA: TGTGCCAGCAGCGTTGGGACAGGGGGCGTTGGACACACTGAAGCTTTCTTT; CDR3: CASSVGTGGVGHTEAFF
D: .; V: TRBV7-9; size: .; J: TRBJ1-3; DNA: TGTGCCAGCCGACAGAACTCTGGAAACACCATATATTTT; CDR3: CASRQNSGNTIYF
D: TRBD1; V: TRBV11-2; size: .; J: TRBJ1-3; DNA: TGTGCCAGCAGGGAACGGGCCGGGACAGGGATTGGAAACACCATATATTTT; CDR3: CASRERAGTGIGNTIYF
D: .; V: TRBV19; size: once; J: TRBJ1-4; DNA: TGTGCCAGTCAAACACGGACCGCGGGGGCCTATGAAAAACTGTTTTTT; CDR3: CASQTRTAGAYEKLFF